A selection of T cell receptor beta chains follows, all from one sample in a study of T-cell memory formation after mild COVID-19. From the 5' RACE reads, TCRdb called clonotypes with MiXCR, one entry per CDR3 protein. Of about 620,000 distinct CDR3 sequences in the sample, more than 15% were seen once. The source material was PBMCs or a T cell subset sorted from them (not recorded which). The receptor source for this set is an adult woman who had mild COVID-19 (a few samples of this study predate the infection). Cell type and time point are not known. The CDR3 runs from the conserved cysteine through the conserved F or W. The D gene is left open where the match is weak. Size tells how often a clone was seen (once, few, many) or the class of an expanded clone, and some rows leave it out.

D,J,size,V,CDR3,DNA
TRBD2,TRBJ2-7,.,TRBV7-9,CASSLWREKGEQYF,TGTGCCAGCAGCCTCTGGCGGGAGAAAGGCGAGCAGTACTTC
.,TRBJ1-3,few,TRBV18,CASSPALSGNTIYF,TGTGCCAGCTCACCGGCGCTCTCTGGAAACACCATATATTTT
.,TRBJ1-1,few,TRBV12-3/TRBV12-4,CASSFIVSEAFF,TGTGCCAGCAGTTTCATAGTCTCTGAAGCTTTCTTT
TRBD2,TRBJ2-1,.,TRBV9,CASSVALAGGHSSYNEQFF,TGTGCCAGCAGCGTAGCCCTAGCGGGGGGTCATAGCTCCTACAATGAGCAGTTCTTC
TRBD1,TRBJ1-5,few,TRBV12-3/TRBV12-4,CASSQGAGLATQPQHF,TGTGCCAGCAGTCAGGGGGCGGGGCTCGCTACTCAGCCCCAGCATTTT
.,TRBJ2-1,.,TRBV7-9,CASSGLSVGTINEQFF,TGTGCCAGCAGCGGTCTTTCGGTAGGGACAATAAATGAGCAGTTCTTC
.,TRBJ2-2,.,TRBV6-2/TRBV6-3,CASSHKRVNTGELFF,TGTGCCAGCAGTCACAAGCGGGTAAACACCGGGGAGCTGTTTTTT
TRBD1,TRBJ1-1,.,TRBV12-3/TRBV12-4,CASSLARTGNTEAFF,TGTGCCAGCAGTTTAGCCCGGACAGGGAACACTGAAGCTTTCTTT
.,TRBJ2-1,.,TRBV5-1,CASSLGRAPYNEQFF,TGCGCCAGCAGCTTGGGAAGGGCCCCCTACAATGAGCAGTTCTTC
TRBD2,TRBJ2-5,few,TRBV7-9,CASSLASTDSKRRGRTMTQYF,TGTGCCAGCAGCTTAGCCTCGACGGACTCGAAGAGGCGCGGGAGAACGATGACCCAGTACTTC
.,TRBJ1-2,.,TRBV27,CASSPSFGQRNYGYTF,TGTGCCAGCAGTCCCTCGTTCGGACAGCGAAACTATGGCTACACCTTC
.,TRBJ1-1,.,TRBV19,CASIDGGNTEAFF,TGTGCCAGTATCGACGGGGGGAACACTGAAGCTTTCTTT
.,TRBJ2-7,few,TRBV6-2/TRBV6-3,CASRSQGPYEQYF,TGTGCCAGCAGGTCACAGGGACCCTACGAGCAGTACTTC
.,TRBJ1-3,.,TRBV14,CASSQRPAPGNTIYF,TGTGCCAGCAGCCAAAGGCCGGCACCTGGAAACACCATATATTTT
.,TRBJ2-1,.,TRBV3-1,CASSQDRLPHNEQFF,TGTGCCAGCAGCCAAGACCGACTGCCCCACAATGAGCAGTTCTTC
TRBD2,TRBJ2-1,few,TRBV29-1,CSVELVSGRPIRANEQFF,TGCAGCGTTGAACTGGTTAGCGGGAGGCCTATCCGGGCGAATGAGCAGTTCTTC
.,TRBJ2-2,many,TRBV6-5,CASSYSNTGELFF,TGTGCCAGCAGTTACTCGAACACCGGGGAGCTGTTTTTT
TRBD2,TRBJ2-3,few,TRBV7-8,CASSLFLAGGTDTQYF,TGTGCCAGCAGCTTATTTCTAGCGGGAGGAACAGATACGCAGTATTTT
TRBD2,TRBJ2-2,once,TRBV9,CASSVGRAGVGENTGELFF,TGTGCCAGCAGCGTAGGTAGAGCGGGAGTGGGAGAGAACACCGGGGAGCTGTTTTTT
.,TRBJ1-3,.,TRBV15,CATGPRDSGNTIYF,TGTGCCACCGGGCCTCGGGACTCTGGAAACACCATATATTTT
.,TRBJ1-5,few,TRBV7-6,CASSPARDQPQHF,TGTGCCAGCAGCCCGGCGCGTGATCAGCCCCAGCATTTT
.,TRBJ2-5,few,TRBV7-9,CASSLEGRQLETQYF,TGTGCCAGCAGCTTAGAGGGAAGGCAGCTGGAGACCCAGTACTTC
.,TRBJ2-1,few,TRBV4-1,CASSQAPPSGEWNEQFF,TGCGCCAGCAGCCAAGCCCCCCCTTCGGGGGAGTGGAATGAGCAGTTCTTC
TRBD2,TRBJ2-5,.,TRBV5-5,CASSLRGSGGAGETQYF,TGTGCCAGCAGCTTGCGGGGTAGCGGGGGGGCCGGAGAGACCCAGTACTTC
TRBD2,TRBJ2-1,few,TRBV19,CASSEVAGEPSYNEQFF,TGTGCCAGTAGTGAGGTAGCGGGAGAGCCCTCCTACAATGAGCAGTTCTTC
TRBD2,TRBJ2-2,.,TRBV12-3/TRBV12-4,CASSFRGGMGTGELFF,TGTGCCAGCAGTTTTCGGGGGGGCATGGGCACCGGGGAGCTGTTTTTT
TRBD1,TRBJ1-2,few,TRBV5-1,CASSLRVDRADGYTF,TGCGCCAGCAGCTTGAGGGTCGACAGGGCTGATGGCTACACCTTC
.,TRBJ2-3,.,TRBV18,CASSPQQGPASTDTQYF,TGTGCCAGCTCACCTCAACAGGGTCCCGCTAGCACAGATACGCAGTATTTT
.,TRBJ2-7,few,TRBV30,CAWGGLSYEQYF,TGTGCCTGGGGGGGCCTTTCCTACGAGCAGTACTTC
.,TRBJ2-3,many,TRBV7-9,CASSFPLQGGSTDTQYF,TGTGCCAGCAGCTTCCCCCTTCAGGGGGGGAGCACAGATACGCAGTATTTT
.,TRBJ2-6,few,TRBV6-5,CASSYSPGGANVLTF,TGTGCCAGCAGTTACTCGCCCGGGGGGGCCAACGTCCTGACTTTC
TRBD1,TRBJ1-1,.,TRBV27,CASSLSSGGGTEAFF,TGTGCCAGCAGTTTATCGTCAGGGGGGGGGACTGAAGCTTTCTTT
.,TRBJ2-2,.,TRBV6-2/TRBV6-3,CASSLVTVNTGELFF,TGTGCCAGCAGCTTAGTGACTGTGAACACCGGGGAGCTGTTTTTT
.,TRBJ2-5,.,TRBV7-8,CASSFREVSGETQYF,TGTGCCAGCAGCTTCCGAGAGGTCTCGGGGGAGACCCAGTACTTC
TRBD2,TRBJ2-1,once,TRBV2,CASSVSGGAANEQFF,TGTGCCAGCAGTGTGAGCGGGGGGGCAGCCAATGAGCAGTTCTTC
.,TRBJ2-1,.,TRBV7-3,CASSRGEGPLNEQFF,TGTGCCAGCTCTAGGGGGGAGGGCCCCCTCAATGAGCAGTTCTTC
.,TRBJ2-1,.,TRBV29-1,CSVRGRTGDPLDFEQFF,TGCAGCGTCAGGGGGAGGACGGGAGATCCCTTAGATTTTGAGCAGTTCTTC
TRBD1,TRBJ1-2,.,TRBV7-9,CASSFTGGVPDGYTF,TGTGCCAGCAGCTTCACAGGGGGAGTCCCGGACGGCTACACCTTC
TRBD2,TRBJ2-1,.,TRBV2,CASSESGISGVSYNEQFF,TGTGCCAGCAGTGAATCCGGCATTAGCGGGGTTTCCTACAATGAGCAGTTCTTC
.,TRBJ2-3,.,TRBV2,CASTWGTDTQYF,TGTGCCAGCACTTGGGGCACAGATACGCAGTATTTT
.,TRBJ1-5,.,TRBV6-5,CASRNRQNNQPQHF,TGTGCCAGCAGAAACCGACAGAACAATCAGCCCCAGCATTTT
.,TRBJ2-7,few,TRBV7-6,CASSYPGTSAVYEQYF,TGTGCCAGCAGCTACCCCGGGACCTCTGCGGTCTACGAGCAGTACTTC
.,TRBJ1-5,.,TRBV28,CASSTPGDNQPQHF,TGTGCCAGCTCCACGCCGGGAGATAACCAGCCCCAGCATTTT
TRBD1,TRBJ1-5,few,TRBV6-2/TRBV6-3,CASRSRTGGNQPQHF,TGTGCCAGCAGAAGCCGGACAGGGGGGAATCAGCCCCAGCATTTT
TRBD2,TRBJ2-2,.,TRBV20-1,CSTRTSGGGAGELFF,TGCAGTACTCGGACTAGCGGAGGGGGGGCCGGGGAGCTGTTTTTT
.,TRBJ2-5,many,TRBV29-1,CSVEDTGGRGETQYF,TGCAGCGTTGAAGATACGGGGGGCCGCGGGGAGACCCAGTACTTC